The 9 T cell receptor beta chains given below trace back to one sample, sequenced in a study of shared clonotypes between healthy human individuals. Using immunoSEQ multiplex PCR, the repertoire was profiled, and TCRdb retains in-frame clones only, with some absent. Altogether 2 million to 3 million clones are present, just over 90% being singletons, with the ten largest covering under 0.15%. Source material: naive CD4+ T cells sorted from blood. Stated subset: CD45RA+ positively selected. Source of these receptors: a man in his late teens or twenties in good health.

The chain couples TRBV19 to TRBJ1-2; TRBD1 matches 11 bases. Looked up from germline, CDR1 is LNHDA and CDR2 is SQIVND (reference sequence). Trimming cost V 5 bases and J 4 bases; bases outside gene matches: 3. There are 14 residues in the CDR3. DNA for the CDR3: TGTGCCAGTAGTTCCGGACAGGGGGCCTATGGCTACACCTTC. It yields the protein CASSSGQGAYGYTF.

The gene calls are TRBV11-2 and TRBJ2-1; TRBD1 matches 11 bases. The V gene end was trimmed by 6 bases and the J gene end by 7 bases; junction bases not matched to a gene: 8. The CDR3 covers 15 residues. The V gene's germline CDR1 is SGHAT and CDR2 FQNNGV. CDR3 region: CASRHRDRGNNEQFF. The CDR3 nucleotides read TGTGCCAGCAGACACCGGGACAGGGGGAATAATGAGCAGTTCTTC. Full variable domain (remainder filled in from reference TRBV11-2 and TRBJ2-1): EAGVAQSPRYKIIEKRQSVAFWCNPISGHATLYWYQQILGQGPKLLIQFQNNGVVDDSQLPKDRFSAERLKGVDSTLKIQPAKLEDSAVYLCASRHRDRGNNEQFFGPGTRLTVL.

The chain carries TRBV7-9 and TRBJ2-4; D unclear. The CDR3 loop spans 16 amino acids. From germline, CDR1 is SEHNR and CDR2 FQNEAQ (reference sequence). Trimming took off 1 base at V and 8 bases at J, with 18 bases between the two ends. The chain's CDR3 is CASSLGSATTKDIQYF. The CDR3 bases are TGTGCCAGCAGCTTAGGATCGGCAACTACCAAGGACATTCAGTACTTC.

The chain joins TRBV19 to TRBJ1-2; the match to TRBD1 covers 7 bases. After removal of 5 bases from V and 1 base from J, the junction contained 10 bases not matched to a gene. This CDR3 region has 16 residues. From germline, CDR1 is LNHDA and CDR2 SQIVND (reference sequence). CDR3 coding DNA: TGTGCCAGTAGTTCGCCCTGGGACAGCTATAACTATGGCTACACCTTC. It yields the protein CASSSPWDSYNYGYTF.

The chain combines TRBV10-3 with TRBJ2-7; D is undetermined. The V gene's germline CDR1 is ENHRY and CDR2 SYGVKD. The CDR3 extends over 12 amino acids. V was trimmed by 5 bases and J by 0 bases, leaving 5 bases between them. Here the CDR3 reads CAISRTSYEQYF. The CDR3 DNA reads as TGTGCCATCAGTAGGACCTCCTACGAGCAGTACTTC.

This clone came up once. This chain connects TRBV9 to TRBJ2-1, with D possibly being TRBD2 (6 bases). Germline lookup yields CDR1 SGDLS and CDR2 YYNGEE. Trimming removed 3 bases at V and 0 bases at J, with 13 bases between. The CDR3 extends over 16 amino acids. The CDR3 protein is CASSAGTGASYNEQFF. Written as DNA, the CDR3 is TGTGCCAGCAGCGCCGGGACTGGCGCCTCCTACAATGAGCAGTTCTTC. The variable domain in full, completed from reference TRBV9 and TRBJ2-1, reads DSGVTQTPKHLITATGQRVTLRCSPRSGDLSVYWYQQSLDQGLQFLIQYYNGEERAKGNILERFSAQQFPDLHSELNLSSLELGDSALYFCASSAGTGASYNEQFFGPGTRLTVL.

The chain links TRBV7-9 to TRBJ2-1; the match to TRBD2 covers 9 bases. Germline CDR1 and CDR2: SEHNR and FQNEAQ (reference sequence). The CDR3 sequence is 16 residues long. V was clipped by 1 base and J by 4 bases; unmatched bases: 5. DNA for the CDR3: TGTGCCAGCAGCTTAGGGCTAGCGGGACTGTACAATGAGCAGTTCTTC. This codes for CASSLGLAGLYNEQFF.

This sequence joins TRBV4-1 and TRBJ2-1, with TRBD2 identical over 9 bases. V lost 4 bases to trimming and J lost 8 bases; unmatched junction nucleotides: 6. The CDR3 contains 14 residues. Germline-derived CDR1 and CDR2 are MGHRA and YSYEKL. CDR3 in DNA: TGCGCCAGCAGCCGACCGGGACTAGCCTATGAGCAGTTCTTC. This gives the protein CASSRPGLAYEQFF.

The rearrangement links TRBV6-5 to TRBJ2-3, with D possibly matching TRBD2 (6 bases). Deletions cut 6 bases from V and 4 bases from J, with 11 bases between. This CDR3 spans 13 amino acids. From germline, CDR1 is MNHEY and CDR2 SVGAGI. CDR3 in DNA: TGTGCCAGCAGCCCGGGACTGGCAGATACGCAGTATTTT. This codes for CASSPGLADTQYF.